The clone carrying this TCR beta chain has a handful of counts. Antigen specificity is unknown. The data were taken from a study of shared clonotypes between healthy human individuals. Trimming stripped 7 bases from V and 5 bases from J, with 4 bases between. This CDR3 is built from 10 residues. Germline lookup yields CDR1 SEHNR and CDR2 FQNEAQ (reference sequence). Notes on the study in general: An anticipated effect of sequencing depth on clonotype sharing among donors was recognized.

Ten immunoSEQ deep assay plates served to sequence unsorted PBMC DNA. Assay: immunoSEQ multiplex PCR; the TCRdb copy retains only in-frame clones and omits some. The sample lists roughly 490,000 clones, around 78% occurring once. The sample consisted of PBMCs. This TCR derives from a woman aged 40 to 50 in good health. Some clones in this sample may be carry-over from other donors' samples. The V call is TRBV7-9, the J call TRBJ2-3; no firm D call. The CDR3 loop is CASMGDTQYF. DNA of the CDR3: TGTGCCAGCATGGGAGATACGCAGTATTTT.